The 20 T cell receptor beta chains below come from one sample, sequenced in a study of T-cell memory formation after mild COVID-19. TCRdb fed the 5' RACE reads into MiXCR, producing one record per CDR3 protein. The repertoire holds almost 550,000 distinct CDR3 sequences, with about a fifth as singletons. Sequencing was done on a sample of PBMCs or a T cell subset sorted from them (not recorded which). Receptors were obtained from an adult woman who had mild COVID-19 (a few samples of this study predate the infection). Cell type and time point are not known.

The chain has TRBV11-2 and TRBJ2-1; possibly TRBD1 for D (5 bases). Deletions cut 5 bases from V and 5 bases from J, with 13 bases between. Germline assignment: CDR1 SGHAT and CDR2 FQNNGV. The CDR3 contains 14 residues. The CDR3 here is CASSEAGRNNEQFF. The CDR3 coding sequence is TGTGCCAGCAGCGAGGCAGGGCGGAACAATGAGCAGTTCTTC.

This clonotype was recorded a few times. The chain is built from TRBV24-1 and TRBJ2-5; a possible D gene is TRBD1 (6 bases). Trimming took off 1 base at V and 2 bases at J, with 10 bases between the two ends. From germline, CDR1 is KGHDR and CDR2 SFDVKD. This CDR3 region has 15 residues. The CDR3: CATSDFRGQQETQYF. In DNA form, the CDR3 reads TGTGCCACCAGTGATTTTAGGGGACAACAAGAGACCCAGTACTTC.

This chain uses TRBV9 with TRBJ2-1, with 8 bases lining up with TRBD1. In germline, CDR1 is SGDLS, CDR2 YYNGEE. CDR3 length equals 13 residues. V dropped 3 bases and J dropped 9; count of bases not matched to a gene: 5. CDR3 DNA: TGTGCCAGCAGCGCCACGGGACAGGTTGAGCAGTTCTTC. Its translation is CASSATGQVEQFF.

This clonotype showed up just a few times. CDR3 bases: TGCAGTGGGCTAGAGTCGTGGGAGCTACGTGAGCAGTTCTTC. Translated: CSGLESWELREQFF. V gene TRBV20-1 combines with J gene TRBJ2-1; a possible D gene is TRBD2 (5 bases). The V gene lost 7 bases and the J gene lost 9 bases, with 22 bases spanning the gap. Germline CDR1 is DFQATT and CDR2 is SNEGSKA (reference sequence). This CDR3 is built from 14 residues.

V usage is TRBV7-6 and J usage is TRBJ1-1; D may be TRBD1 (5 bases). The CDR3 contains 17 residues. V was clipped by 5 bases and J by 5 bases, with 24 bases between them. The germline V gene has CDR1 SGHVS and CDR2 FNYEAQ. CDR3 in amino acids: CASSLSGLLGGWTEAFF. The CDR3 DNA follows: TGTGCCAGCAGCCTATCGGGGCTCTTGGGGGGTTGGACTGAAGCTTTCTTT.

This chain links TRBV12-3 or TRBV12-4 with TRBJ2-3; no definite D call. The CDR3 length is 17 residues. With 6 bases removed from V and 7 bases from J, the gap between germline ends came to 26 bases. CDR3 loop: CASSLVGAGALGHTQYF. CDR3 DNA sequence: TGTGCCAGCAGCCTCGTAGGAGCAGGCGCCCTGGGCCATACGCAGTATTTT.

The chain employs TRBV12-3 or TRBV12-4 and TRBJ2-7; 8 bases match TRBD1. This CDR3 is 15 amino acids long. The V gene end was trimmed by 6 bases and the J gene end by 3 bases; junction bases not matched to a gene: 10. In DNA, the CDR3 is TGTGCCAGCAGAAATGCCGGGACAGGATACTACGAGCAGTACTTC. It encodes CASRNAGTGYYEQYF.

This CDR3 is CASSPDGGVSADTQYF. The CDR3 DNA is TGTGCCAGCAGTCCCGACGGGGGGGTCTCGGCAGATACGCAGTATTTT. The chain uses TRBV12-3 or TRBV12-4 and TRBJ2-3, with 8 bases lining up with TRBD2. The CDR3 is 16 amino acids. Germline trimming cut 5 bases from V and 4 bases from J; bases unmatched to any gene: 11.

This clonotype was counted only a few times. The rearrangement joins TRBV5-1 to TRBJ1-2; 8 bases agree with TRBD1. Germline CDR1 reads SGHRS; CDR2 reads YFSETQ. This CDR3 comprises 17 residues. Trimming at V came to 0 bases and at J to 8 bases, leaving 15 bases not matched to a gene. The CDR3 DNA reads TGCGCCAGCAGCTTGGAGTGGACAGGGCTCCCCTCTTACGGCTACACCTTC. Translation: CASSLEWTGLPSYGYTF.

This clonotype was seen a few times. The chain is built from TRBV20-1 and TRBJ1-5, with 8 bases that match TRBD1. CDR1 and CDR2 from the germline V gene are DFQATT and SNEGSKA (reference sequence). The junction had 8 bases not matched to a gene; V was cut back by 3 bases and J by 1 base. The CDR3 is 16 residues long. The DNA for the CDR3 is TGCAGTGCTAGCGGGCAGGGGGCGCGCAGCAATCAGCCCCAGCATTTT. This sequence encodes CSASGQGARSNQPQHF.

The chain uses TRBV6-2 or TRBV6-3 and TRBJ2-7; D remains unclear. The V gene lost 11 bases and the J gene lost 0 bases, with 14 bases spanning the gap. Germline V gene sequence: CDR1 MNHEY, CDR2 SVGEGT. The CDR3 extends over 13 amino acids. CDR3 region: CAGKDRVSYEQYF. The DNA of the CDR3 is TGTGCCGGGAAGGACCGCGTCTCCTACGAGCAGTACTTC.

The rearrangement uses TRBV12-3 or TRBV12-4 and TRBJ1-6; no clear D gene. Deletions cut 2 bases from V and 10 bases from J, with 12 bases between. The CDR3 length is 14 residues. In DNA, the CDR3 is TGTGCCAGCAGTTTAAGGCAGCCCCCCTCACCCCTCCACTTT. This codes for CASSLRQPPSPLHF.

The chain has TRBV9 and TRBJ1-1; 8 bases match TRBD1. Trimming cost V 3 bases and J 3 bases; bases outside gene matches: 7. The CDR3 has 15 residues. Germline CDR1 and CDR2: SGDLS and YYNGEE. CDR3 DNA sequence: TGTGCCAGCAGCGGAGGCAGACAGGGGTACACTGAAGCTTTCTTT. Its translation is CASSGGRQGYTEAFF.

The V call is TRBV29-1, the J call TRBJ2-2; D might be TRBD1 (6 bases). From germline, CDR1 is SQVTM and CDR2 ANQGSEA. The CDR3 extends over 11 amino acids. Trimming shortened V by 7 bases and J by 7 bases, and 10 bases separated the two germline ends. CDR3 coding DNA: TGCAGCGCCCGAGGGGGCGGGGAGCTGTTTTTT. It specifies CSARGGGELFF.

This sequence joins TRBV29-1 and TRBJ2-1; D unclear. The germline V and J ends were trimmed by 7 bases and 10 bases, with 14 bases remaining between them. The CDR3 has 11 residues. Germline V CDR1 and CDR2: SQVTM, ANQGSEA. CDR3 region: CSAPGAREQFF. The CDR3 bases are TGCAGCGCCCCGGGTGCGCGGGAGCAGTTCTTC.

Written as DNA, the CDR3 is TGCAGCGTTGAAATGTTGGCGAATGGCTACACCTTC. Protein product: CSVEMLANGYTF. This sequence joins TRBV29-1 and TRBJ1-2; no firm D call. This CDR3 comprises 12 residues. Trimming cost V 2 bases and J 6 bases, with 10 bases left between them. The germline gives CDR1 SQVTM, CDR2 ANQGSEA.

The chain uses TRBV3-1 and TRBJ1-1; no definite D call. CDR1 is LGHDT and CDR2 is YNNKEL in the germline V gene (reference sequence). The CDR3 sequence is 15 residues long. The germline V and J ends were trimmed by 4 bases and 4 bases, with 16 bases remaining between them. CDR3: CASSPTTWAVTEAFF. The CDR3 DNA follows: TGTGCCAGCAGCCCGACGACCTGGGCGGTCACTGAAGCTTTCTTT.

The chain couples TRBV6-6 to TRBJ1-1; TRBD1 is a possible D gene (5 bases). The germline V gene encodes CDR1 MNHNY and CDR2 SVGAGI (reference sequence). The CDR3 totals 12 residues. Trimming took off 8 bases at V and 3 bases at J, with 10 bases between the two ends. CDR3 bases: TGTGCCAGCGGGGCTACGGACACTGAAGCTTTCTTT. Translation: CASGATDTEAFF.

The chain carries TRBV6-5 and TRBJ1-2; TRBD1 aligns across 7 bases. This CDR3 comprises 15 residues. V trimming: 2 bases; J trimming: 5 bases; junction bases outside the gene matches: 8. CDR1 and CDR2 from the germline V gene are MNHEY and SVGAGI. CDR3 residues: CASSYTGTDLYGYTF. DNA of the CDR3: TGTGCCAGCAGTTACACCGGGACAGATCTGTATGGCTACACCTTC.

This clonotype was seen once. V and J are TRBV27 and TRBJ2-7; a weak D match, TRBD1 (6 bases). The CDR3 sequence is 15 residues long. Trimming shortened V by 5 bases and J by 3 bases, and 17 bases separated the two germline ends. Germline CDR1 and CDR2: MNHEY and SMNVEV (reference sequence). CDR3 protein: CASSTPGVALYEQYF. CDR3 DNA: TGTGCCAGCAGTACTCCAGGGGTTGCCCTCTACGAGCAGTACTTC.